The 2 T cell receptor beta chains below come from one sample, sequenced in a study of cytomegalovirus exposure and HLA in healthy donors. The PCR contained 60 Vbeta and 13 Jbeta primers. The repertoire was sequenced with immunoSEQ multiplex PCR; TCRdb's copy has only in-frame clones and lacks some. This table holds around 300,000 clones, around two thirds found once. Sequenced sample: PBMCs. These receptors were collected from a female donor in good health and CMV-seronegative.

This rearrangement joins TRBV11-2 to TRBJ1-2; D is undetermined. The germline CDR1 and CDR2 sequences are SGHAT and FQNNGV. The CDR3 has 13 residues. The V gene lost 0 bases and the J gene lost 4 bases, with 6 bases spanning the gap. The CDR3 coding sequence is TGTGCCAGCAGCTTAGACAGTCTCTATGGCTACACCTTC. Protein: CASSLDSLYGYTF.

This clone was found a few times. CDR3 bases: TGTGCCAGCAGCGACACAGGCAATCAGCCCCAGCATTTT. Its translation is CASSDTGNQPQHF. The chain carries TRBV4-2 and TRBJ1-5; D is uncertain. Germline loops: CDR1 LGHNA, CDR2 YNFKEQ. CDR3 length equals 13 residues. Between the trimmed V and J ends, which lost 5 bases and 2 bases, there was a span of 7 bases.